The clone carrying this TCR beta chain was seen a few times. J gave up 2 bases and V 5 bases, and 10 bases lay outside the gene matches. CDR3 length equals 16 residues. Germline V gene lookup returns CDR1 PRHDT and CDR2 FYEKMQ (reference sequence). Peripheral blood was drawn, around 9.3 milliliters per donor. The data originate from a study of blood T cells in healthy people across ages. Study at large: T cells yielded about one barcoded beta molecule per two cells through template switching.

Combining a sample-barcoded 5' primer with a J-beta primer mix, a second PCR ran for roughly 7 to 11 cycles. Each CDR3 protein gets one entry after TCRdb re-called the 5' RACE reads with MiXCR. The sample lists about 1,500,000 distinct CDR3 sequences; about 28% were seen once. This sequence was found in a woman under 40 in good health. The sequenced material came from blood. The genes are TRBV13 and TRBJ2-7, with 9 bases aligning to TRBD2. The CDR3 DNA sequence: TGTGCCAGCAGCAATAATCTAGCGGGGTTCACCTACGAGCAGTACTTC. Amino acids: CASSNNLAGFTYEQYF.